Listed below are T cell receptor beta chains from one sample, sequenced in a study of T cells expressing NK-cell markers. TCRdb re-called the 5' RACE reads; every CDR3 protein appears as one record, without DNA. This sample lists 150,000 or so distinct CDR3 sequences; its ten largest clones have roughly 18%. The source material was blood T cells: a sorted CD56 or NKG2C T cell subset, CD4+ or CD8+ T cells, or bulk PBMC T cells (not recorded which). The receptors originated from a woman between 18 and 70 years old in good health. The CDR3 runs from the conserved cysteine through the conserved F or W.

v_call	j_call	cdr3_aa
TRBV5-6	TRBJ2-1	CASSSLAVLLFDEQFF
TRBV5-1	TRBJ2-7	CASSFGIAQFYEQYF
TRBV20-1	TRBJ2-3	CSARAPGGTDTQYF
TRBV4-1	TRBJ1-4	CASSQSTGEYEKLFF
TRBV3-1	TRBJ1-1	CASSPWTGMDHTEAFF
TRBV7-7	TRBJ2-4	CASSFHRERSAKNIQYF
TRBV19	TRBJ2-2	CASSGQGFGELFF
TRBV7-9	TRBJ2-5	CASSLGYSVETQYF
TRBV12-3/TRBV12-4	TRBJ1-4	CASRWRGHEKLFF
TRBV28	TRBJ2-7	CASRSGGLHEQYF
TRBV11-2	TRBJ2-1	CASSLVRLAGPPNEQFF
TRBV6-5	TRBJ2-1	CASRHLGGEQFF
TRBV10-3	TRBJ2-7	CAISETRQGPAGEQYF
TRBV4-2	TRBJ2-2	CASSQESGGAGTGELFF
TRBV29-1	TRBJ2-3	CSVEPQVRSTDTQYF
TRBV29-1	TRBJ2-5	CSVRIGPPYQETQYF
TRBV5-1	TRBJ1-1	CASSLGPTGGNTEAFF
TRBV5-1	TRBJ1-1	CASSDNPNTEAFF
TRBV14	TRBJ2-7	CASSQEGGYEQYF
TRBV20-1	TRBJ2-2	CSAVPGQGRTGELFF
TRBV6-1	TRBJ2-7	CASRSGTSGIYEQYF
TRBV5-6	TRBJ1-4	CASSVFTGTGDEKLFF
TRBV5-1	TRBJ2-7	CASSLKDRQPHVIYEQYF
TRBV7-3	TRBJ1-6	CASSLIGRGGSPLHF
TRBV5-1	TRBJ2-7	CASSSGREQYF
TRBV5-1	TRBJ1-1	CASSLALQGGRDTEAFF
TRBV20-1	TRBJ2-1	CSARHSRGRSYTEQFF
TRBV3-1	TRBJ1-2	CASSLDRLGYTF
TRBV5-1	TRBJ2-3	CASSSMGLGADTQYF
TRBV9	TRBJ1-1	CASSVDRLNTEAFF
TRBV20-1	TRBJ2-2	CSARDSQGWNGELFF